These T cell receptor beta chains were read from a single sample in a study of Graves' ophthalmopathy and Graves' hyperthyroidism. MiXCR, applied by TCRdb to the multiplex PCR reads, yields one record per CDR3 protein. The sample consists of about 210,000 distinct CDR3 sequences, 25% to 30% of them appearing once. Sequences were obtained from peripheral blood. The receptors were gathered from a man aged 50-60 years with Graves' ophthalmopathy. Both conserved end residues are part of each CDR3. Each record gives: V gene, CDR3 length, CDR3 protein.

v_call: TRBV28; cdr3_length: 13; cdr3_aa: CASSFPPNQPQHF
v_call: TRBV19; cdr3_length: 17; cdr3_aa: CASTPEAGTGADYEQYF
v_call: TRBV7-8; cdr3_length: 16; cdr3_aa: CASSSAGGPGSYEQYF
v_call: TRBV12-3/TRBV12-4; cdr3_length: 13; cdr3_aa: CASSLIRQETQYF
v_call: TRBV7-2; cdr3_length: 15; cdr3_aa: CASSSSSGSDETQYF
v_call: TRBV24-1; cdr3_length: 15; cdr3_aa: CATSDTDRGNQPQHF
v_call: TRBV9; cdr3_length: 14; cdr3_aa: CASSVFERGYGYTF
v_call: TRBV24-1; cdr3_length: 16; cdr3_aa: CATSDGPASGANVLTF
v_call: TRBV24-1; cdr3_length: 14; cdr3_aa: CATSEAGHSYEQYF
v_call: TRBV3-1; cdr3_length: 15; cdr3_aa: CASSLSGVGANVLTF
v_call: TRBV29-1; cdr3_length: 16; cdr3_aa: CSVEGGAAGVRNEQYF
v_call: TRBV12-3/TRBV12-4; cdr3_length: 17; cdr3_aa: CASSFGSGGTYQETQYF
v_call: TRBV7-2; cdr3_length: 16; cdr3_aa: CASSSLLTGRGETQYF
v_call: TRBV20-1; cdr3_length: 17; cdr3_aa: CSARDMLAGKPYNEQFF
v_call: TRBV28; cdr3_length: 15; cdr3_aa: CASGQTGHGNTEAFF
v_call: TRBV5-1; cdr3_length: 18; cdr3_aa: CASSLIRLAGGPSYEQYF
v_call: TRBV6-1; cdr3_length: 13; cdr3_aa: CASSQTSLGIQYF
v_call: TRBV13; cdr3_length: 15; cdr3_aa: CASMRFIEDRYGYTF
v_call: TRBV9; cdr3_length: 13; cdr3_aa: CASSVGGSYEQYF
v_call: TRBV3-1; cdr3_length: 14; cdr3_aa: CASSPRGVRETQYF
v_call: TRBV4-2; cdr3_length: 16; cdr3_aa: CASSQDPRDRGYEQYF
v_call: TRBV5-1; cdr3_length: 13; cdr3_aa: CASRLAGVWEQYF
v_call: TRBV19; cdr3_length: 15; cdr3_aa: CASSIRRTKQETQYF
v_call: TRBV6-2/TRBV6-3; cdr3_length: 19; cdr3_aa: CASSADRGTITSVQETQYF
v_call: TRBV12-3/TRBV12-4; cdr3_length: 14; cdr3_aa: CASSPARGGNTIYF
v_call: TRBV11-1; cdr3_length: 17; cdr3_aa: CASSLFLRTGYTGELFF